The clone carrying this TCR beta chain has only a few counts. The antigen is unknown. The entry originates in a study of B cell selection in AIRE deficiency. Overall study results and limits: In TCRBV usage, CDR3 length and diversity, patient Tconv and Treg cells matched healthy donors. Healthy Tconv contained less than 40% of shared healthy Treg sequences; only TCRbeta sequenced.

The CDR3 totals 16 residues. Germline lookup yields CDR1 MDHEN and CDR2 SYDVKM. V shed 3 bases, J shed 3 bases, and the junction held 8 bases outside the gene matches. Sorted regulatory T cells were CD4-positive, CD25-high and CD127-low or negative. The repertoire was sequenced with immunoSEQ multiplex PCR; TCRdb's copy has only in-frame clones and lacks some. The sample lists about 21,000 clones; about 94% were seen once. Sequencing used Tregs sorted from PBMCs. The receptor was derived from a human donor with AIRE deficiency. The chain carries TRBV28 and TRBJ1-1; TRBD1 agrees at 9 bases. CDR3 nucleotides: TGTGCCAGCAGTTTCTCCGGGACAGGGAACGACACTGAAGCTTTCTTT. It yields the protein CASSFSGTGNDTEAFF.